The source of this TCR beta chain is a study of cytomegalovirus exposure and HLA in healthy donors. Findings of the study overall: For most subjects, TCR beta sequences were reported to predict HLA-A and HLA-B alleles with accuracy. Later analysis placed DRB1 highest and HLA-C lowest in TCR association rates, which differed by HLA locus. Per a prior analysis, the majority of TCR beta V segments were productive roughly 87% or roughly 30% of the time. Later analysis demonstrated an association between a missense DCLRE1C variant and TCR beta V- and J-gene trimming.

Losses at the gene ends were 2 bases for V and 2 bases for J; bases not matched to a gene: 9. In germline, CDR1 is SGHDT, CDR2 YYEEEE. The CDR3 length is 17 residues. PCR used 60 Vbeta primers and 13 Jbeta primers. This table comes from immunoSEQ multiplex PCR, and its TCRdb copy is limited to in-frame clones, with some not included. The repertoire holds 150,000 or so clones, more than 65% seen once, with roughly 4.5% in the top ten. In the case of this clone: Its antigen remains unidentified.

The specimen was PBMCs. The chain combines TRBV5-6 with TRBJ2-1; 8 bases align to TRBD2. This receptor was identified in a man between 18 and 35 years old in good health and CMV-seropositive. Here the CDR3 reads CASSFISGEGPYNEQFF. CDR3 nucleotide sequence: TGTGCCAGCAGCTTCATTAGCGGGGAAGGCCCCTACAATGAGCAGTTCTTC.